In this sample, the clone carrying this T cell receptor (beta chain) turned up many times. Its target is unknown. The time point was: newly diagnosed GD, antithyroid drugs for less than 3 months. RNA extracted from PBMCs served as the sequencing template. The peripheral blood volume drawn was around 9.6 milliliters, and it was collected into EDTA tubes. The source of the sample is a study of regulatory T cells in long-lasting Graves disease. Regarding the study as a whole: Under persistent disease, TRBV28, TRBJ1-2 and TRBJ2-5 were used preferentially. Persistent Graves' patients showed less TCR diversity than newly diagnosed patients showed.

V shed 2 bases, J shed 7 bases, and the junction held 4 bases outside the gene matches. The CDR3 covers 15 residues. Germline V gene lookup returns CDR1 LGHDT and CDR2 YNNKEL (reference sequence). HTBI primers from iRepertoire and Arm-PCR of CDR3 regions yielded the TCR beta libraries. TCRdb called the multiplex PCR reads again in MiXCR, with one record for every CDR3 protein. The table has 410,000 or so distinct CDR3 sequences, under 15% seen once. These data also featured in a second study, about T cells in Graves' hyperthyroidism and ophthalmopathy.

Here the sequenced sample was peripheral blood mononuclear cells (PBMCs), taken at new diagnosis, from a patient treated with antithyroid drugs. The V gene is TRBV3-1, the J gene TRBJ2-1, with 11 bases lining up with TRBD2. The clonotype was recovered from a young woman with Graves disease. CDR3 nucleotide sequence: TGTGCCAGCAGCCAAACCGGGACTAGCGGTAATGAGCAGTTCTTC. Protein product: CASSQTGTSGNEQFF.